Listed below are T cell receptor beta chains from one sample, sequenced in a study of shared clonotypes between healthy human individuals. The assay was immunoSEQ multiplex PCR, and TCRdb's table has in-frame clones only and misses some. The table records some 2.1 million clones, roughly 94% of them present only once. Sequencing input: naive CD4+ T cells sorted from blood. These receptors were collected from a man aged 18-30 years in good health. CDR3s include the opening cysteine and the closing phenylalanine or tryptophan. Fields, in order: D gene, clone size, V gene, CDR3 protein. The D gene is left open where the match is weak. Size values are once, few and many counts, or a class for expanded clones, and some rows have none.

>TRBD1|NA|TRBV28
CASSPQGAGYYGYTF
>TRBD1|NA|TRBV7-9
CASSLSRDRDYEQYF
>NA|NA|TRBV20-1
CSGPSEAFF
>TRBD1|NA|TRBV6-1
CASSDTDRGNKYF
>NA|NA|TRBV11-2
CASSLGQLQETQYF
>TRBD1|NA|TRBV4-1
CASSQDLRQGGTEAFF
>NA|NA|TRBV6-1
CASSAEGQFYEQYF
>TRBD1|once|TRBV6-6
CASTGQGSIQYF
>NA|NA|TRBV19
CASTSSGTNTEAFF
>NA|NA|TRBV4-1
CASSQVGQSYNSPLHF
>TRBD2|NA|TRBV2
CASSEGTSGGGEYF
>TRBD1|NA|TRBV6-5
CASSVPGQGLEQYF
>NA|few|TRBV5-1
CASSLEIGSAKNIQYF
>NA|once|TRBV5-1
CASSRRLGDPNEQFF
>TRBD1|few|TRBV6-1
CASSTNRGTNEKLFF
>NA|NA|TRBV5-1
CASSKNSGLGFHEQFF